The TCR beta chain under discussion was sequenced for a study of blood T cell repertoires in COVID-19. TCRdb's copy holds only in-frame clones and misses some; the assay was immunoSEQ multiplex PCR. The sample lists around 200,000 clones, around 80% seen once, with 2.5% to 3% in the top ten. This clone was seen a few times. The CDR3 is made up of 13 amino acids. V trimming: 0 bases; J trimming: 10 bases; junction bases outside the gene matches: 2. Germline CDR1 is SEHNR and CDR2 is FQNEAQ (reference sequence). The source is a woman aged 80 or older with active or convalescent COVID-19. The chain combines TRBV7-9 with TRBJ2-5, with 10 bases fitting TRBD1. The sequencing sample was made of peripheral blood. CDR3 nucleotides: TGTGCCAGCAGCTTAGCGGACAGGGGGGACCAGTACTTC. Protein: CASSLADRGDQYF.